This passage covers 22 T cell receptor beta chains from one sample sequenced in a study of OX40 agonist ivuxolimab in advanced cancers. The table came from immunoSEQ multiplex PCR; TCRdb's copy has only in-frame clones and leaves some out. Of tens of thousands of clones listed, roughly 94% are singletons. Sequencing used CD4+ or CD8+ T cells sorted from blood, obtained in a trial of the OX40 agonist ivuxolimab. These receptors all stem from an adult with an advanced solid tumor such as melanoma, head and neck, liver or kidney cancer.

This clone was picked up one time. CDR3 residues: CASSRRQGNEQYF. The CDR3 nucleotides read TGTGCCAGCAGCCGACGACAGGGGAACGAGCAGTACTTC. The rearrangement links TRBV11-2 to TRBJ2-7; 8 bases map to TRBD1. The ends lost 5 bases at V and 5 bases at J; junction bases unmatched: 5. Per the germline V gene, CDR1 is SGHAT and CDR2 is FQNNGV. The CDR3 sequence is 13 residues long.

This rearrangement joins TRBV11-2 to TRBJ2-7; no definite D call. CDR1 is SGHAT and CDR2 is FQNNGV in the germline V gene. V was shortened by 1 base and J by 2 bases, with 9 bases between the two germline ends. The CDR3 has 14 amino acids. The DNA for the CDR3 is TGTGCCAGCAGCTTAGTCGCCACCACCTACGAGCAGTACTTC. Its translation is CASSLVATTYEQYF.

This chain connects TRBV5-5 to TRBJ2-1; maybe TRBD1 (6 bases). The length of the CDR3 is 15 residues. The germline gives CDR1 SGHKS, CDR2 YYEKEE (reference sequence). V was pared by 0 bases and J by 5 bases, with 12 bases between. CDR3 region: CASSLGRGINNEQFF. CDR3 nucleotide sequence: TGTGCCAGCAGCTTGGGTAGGGGGATAAACAATGAGCAGTTCTTC.

The rearrangement joins TRBV9 to TRBJ2-2; perhaps TRBD2 as D (6 bases). The V end was cut by 1 base, the J end by 7 bases, with 14 bases between. The CDR3 has 15 residues. The germline CDR1 and CDR2 sequences are SGDLS and YYNGEE. The DNA for the CDR3 is TGTGCCAGCAGCGTATTAGAGGGAGGCGGCGGGGAGCTGTTTTTT. Translating gives CASSVLEGGGGELFF.

This chain links TRBV28 with TRBJ2-1; unclear D gene. V lost 4 bases to trimming and J lost 10 bases, with 14 bases between them. This CDR3 contains 13 residues. Per germline, CDR1 MDHEN and CDR2 SYDVKM. For the CDR3, the DNA is TGTGCCAGCAGTTCACTACGTCGGACGGAGCAGTTCTTC. Amino acid sequence: CASSSLRRTEQFF.

The genes are TRBV18 and TRBJ2-2, with 10 bases aligning to TRBD2. The CDR3 loop spans 15 amino acids. With 3 bases clipped from V and 4 bases from J, the junction kept 2 bases outside the gene matches. Germline CDR1 KGHSH, CDR2 LQKENI. In DNA, the CDR3 is TGTGCCAGCTCACCGACTAGCGGGCCCACCGGGGAGCTGTTTTTT. Amino acids: CASSPTSGPTGELFF.

The chain has TRBV30 and TRBJ1-1, with no clear D. Germline-derived CDR1 and CDR2 are GTSNPN and SVGIG (reference sequence). CDR3 length: 13 amino acids. Between the trimmed V and J ends, which lost 0 bases and 7 bases, there was a span of 12 bases. CDR3 in DNA: TGTGCCTGGAGTGTTGTATTGGCAGTTGAAGCTTTCTTT. It yields the protein CAWSVVLAVEAFF. Full variable domain (missing parts from reference TRBV30 and TRBJ1-1): SQTIHQWPATLVQPVGSPLSLECTVEGTSNPNLYWYRQAAGRGLQLLFYSVGIGQISSEVPQNLSASRPQDRQFILSSKKLLLSDSGFYLCAWSVVLAVEAFFGQGTRLTVV.

The chain has TRBV7-3 and TRBJ1-1, with a weak D call TRBD1 (6 bases). V dropped 5 bases and J dropped 1 base, with 11 bases sitting between them. CDR1 is SGHTA, CDR2 FQGTGA, per germline. The CDR3 length is 14 residues. The CDR3 sequence: CASSVRGGNTEAFF. The CDR3 region has the DNA TGTGCCAGCAGCGTCAGGGGCGGGAACACTGAAGCTTTCTTT.

This clone was counted once. The chain has TRBV4-1 and TRBJ2-7; 7 bases line up with TRBD2. Germline CDR1 is MGHRA and CDR2 is YSYEKL. J gave up 6 bases and V 5 bases, and 13 bases lay outside the gene matches. The CDR3 consists of 15 residues. As DNA, the CDR3 is TGCGCCAGCAGCGCTACTGCGGGGAGGGAGGTCGAGCAGTACTTC. This gives the protein CASSATAGREVEQYF.

The chain is built from TRBV7-9 and TRBJ2-5, with 7 bases matching TRBD1. Germline loops: CDR1 SEHNR, CDR2 FQNEAQ (reference sequence). This CDR3 contains 15 residues. V lost 5 bases, J lost 3 bases, and 9 bases stayed unmatched. CDR3 nucleotide sequence: TGTGCCAGCAGCCGGATTGACAGGGACGAAGAGACCCAGTACTTC. Translation gives CASSRIDRDEETQYF.

This clone was seen a single time. V is TRBV18 and J is TRBJ1-1; D uncertain. Germline CDR1 KGHSH, CDR2 LQKENI. V gave up 0 bases and J gave up 5 bases, with 13 bases separating them. This CDR3 region has 15 residues. The CDR3 region is CASSPPRTLETEAFF. As DNA, the CDR3 is TGTGCCAGCTCACCACCCCGGACTTTAGAGACTGAAGCTTTCTTT.

This chain uses TRBV5-6 with TRBJ1-2; TRBD1 agrees at 8 bases. CDR3 size: 16 residues. V lost 0 bases, J lost 8 bases, and 12 bases stayed unmatched. Germline V gene lookup returns CDR1 SGHDT and CDR2 YYEEEE. The CDR3 DNA reads TGTGCCAGCAGCTTGGGTGCAGGGGGCCGTTCGGGAGGCTACACCTTC. Amino acid sequence: CASSLGAGGRSGGYTF.

This chain links TRBV2 with TRBJ2-1, with TRBD1 matching over 12 bases. V shed 7 bases, J shed 6 bases, and the junction held 7 bases outside the gene matches. The germline V gene encodes CDR1 SNHLY and CDR2 FYNNEI. The length of the CDR3 is 15 residues. CDR3 loop: CASTSQGQGANEQFF. In DNA, the CDR3 is TGTGCCAGCACAAGTCAGGGACAGGGGGCCAATGAGCAGTTCTTC.

This clone was seen a handful of times. The rearrangement joins TRBV25-1 to TRBJ2-7; D possibly corresponds to TRBD2 (5 bases). The V and J ends lost 10 bases and 3 bases respectively, with 16 bases between them. The CDR3 covers 13 residues. Germline lookup yields CDR1 MGHDK and CDR2 SYGVNS. Here the CDR3 reads CATVGLTVYEQYF. For the CDR3, the DNA is TGTGCCACCGTCGGACTCACCGTCTACGAGCAGTACTTC.

In this sample, this clone turned up once. The chain combines TRBV7-3 with TRBJ1-5; no clear D. V dropped 1 base and J dropped 6 bases, with 13 bases sitting between them. Germline V gene lookup returns CDR1 SGHTA and CDR2 FQGTGA. The CDR3 covers 15 residues. CDR3 in amino acids: CASSLIAGNGQPQHF. The CDR3, as DNA: TGTGCCAGCAGCTTAATCGCGGGAAACGGTCAGCCCCAGCATTTT.

The chain joins TRBV2 to TRBJ1-5; no definite D call. V was trimmed by 3 bases and J by 5 bases, leaving 14 bases between them. CDR3 length: 15 amino acids. Germline-derived CDR1 and CDR2 are SNHLY and FYNNEI. The DNA for the CDR3 is TGTGCCAGCAGTGATAGGGCAGTTCTTGATCAGCCCCAGCATTTT. Amino acids: CASSDRAVLDQPQHF. Using reference TRBV2 and TRBJ1-5 for the parts outside the CDR3, the full variable domain is EPEVTQTPSHQVTQMGQEVILRCVPISNHLYFYWYRQILGQKVEFLVSFYNNEISEKSEIFDDQFSVERPDGSNFTLKIRSTKLEDSAMYFCASSDRAVLDQPQHFGDGTRLSIL.

The chain has TRBV7-6 and TRBJ1-4; no definite D call. The CDR3 extends over 15 amino acids. CDR1 and CDR2 from the germline V gene are SGHVS and FNYEAQ. V was pared by 0 bases and J by 2 bases, with 7 bases between. The DNA for the CDR3 is TGTGCCAGCAGCTTAGCGGAAGGGACTAATGAAAAACTGTTTTTT. It is translated as CASSLAEGTNEKLFF.

In nucleotides, the CDR3 is TGTGCCAGCAGTTTAGGAATGTGGGGAACCTACGAGCAGTACTTC. This gives the protein CASSLGMWGTYEQYF. The rearrangement joins TRBV27 to TRBJ2-7; D gene uncertain. Germline V lookup: CDR1 MNHEY, CDR2 SMNVEV (reference sequence). V dropped 2 bases and J dropped 2 bases, with 13 bases sitting between them. The CDR3 runs 15 residues.

The chain recombines TRBV6-9 with TRBJ1-5; D ambiguous. This CDR3 region has 14 residues. V was trimmed by 0 bases and J by 5 bases, leaving 8 bases between them. The germline V gene has CDR1 MNHGY and CDR2 SVAAGI. The CDR3 reads CASSYSTGDQPQHF. CDR3 DNA sequence: TGTGCCAGCAGTTATTCAACCGGAGATCAGCCCCAGCATTTT.

The V gene is TRBV2, the J gene TRBJ2-7, with TRBD1 matching over 9 bases. Germline values: CDR1 SNHLY, CDR2 FYNNEI. V was pared by 6 bases and J by 4 bases, with 10 bases of the junction left unmatched. The CDR3 sequence is 15 residues long. Written as DNA, the CDR3 is TGTGCCAGCAGGGAACCACAGGGGGCGGTTTACGAGCAGTACTTC. It specifies CASREPQGAVYEQYF.

V is TRBV29-1 and J is TRBJ2-7; 10 bases align to TRBD2. The CDR3 is 16 residues long. The J segment lost 4 bases and the V segment lost 0 bases, leaving 9 bases of the junction unmatched. The V gene's germline CDR1 is SQVTM and CDR2 ANQGSEA. CDR3 sequence reads: CSVEEASGGAGYEQYF. Written as DNA, the CDR3 is TGCAGCGTTGAAGAAGCCAGCGGGGGGGCCGGGTACGAGCAGTACTTC.

CDR3: CASSAGGYEQFF. The CDR3 region has the DNA TGTGCCAGCAGCGCGGGGGGGTATGAGCAGTTCTTC. The V and J genes are TRBV9 and TRBJ2-1; TRBD2 agrees at 8 bases. Germline V CDR1 and CDR2: SGDLS, YYNGEE. The junction had 1 base not matched to a gene; V was cut back by 3 bases and J by 8 bases. This CDR3 region has 12 residues.